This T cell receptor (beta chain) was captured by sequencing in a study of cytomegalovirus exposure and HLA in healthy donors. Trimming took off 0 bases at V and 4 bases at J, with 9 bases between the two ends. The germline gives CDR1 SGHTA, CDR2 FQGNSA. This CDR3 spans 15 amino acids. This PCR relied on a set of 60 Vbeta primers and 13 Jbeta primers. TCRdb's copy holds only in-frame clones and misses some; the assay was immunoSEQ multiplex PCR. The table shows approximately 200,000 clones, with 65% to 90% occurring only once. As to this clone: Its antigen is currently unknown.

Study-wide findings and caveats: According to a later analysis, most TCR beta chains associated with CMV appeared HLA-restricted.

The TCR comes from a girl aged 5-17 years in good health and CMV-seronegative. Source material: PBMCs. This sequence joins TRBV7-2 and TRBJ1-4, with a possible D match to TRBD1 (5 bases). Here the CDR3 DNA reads TGTGCCAGCAGCTTAGCGGGGCATGGTAATGAAAAACTGTTTTTT. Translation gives CASSLAGHGNEKLFF.